This TCR beta chain is from a study of blood T cell repertoires in COVID-19. Study background: Samples of COVID-19 (acute and convalescent) were obtained from the United States, Italy and Spain. PBMCs, B-cell-depleted T cells, or T cells provided the cDNA or gDNA that made up the material.

The CDR3 contains 14 residues. Trimming removed 0 bases at V and 3 bases at J, with 9 bases between. The V gene's germline CDR1 is SGHKS and CDR2 YYEKEE (reference sequence). As originally analysed: Amplification with reference gene primers provided the estimates of nucleated cell counts. Sequencing was performed with immunoSEQ multiplex PCR; in TCRdb, only in-frame clones are kept and a portion is missing. That table supplies the V and J calls and clone size; D and trimming were determined from the DNA. The sample lists about 130,000 clones; approximately 70% were seen once. The receptor was isolated from a woman in her seventies with acute or convalescent COVID-19. The specimen was peripheral blood. The chain employs TRBV5-5 and TRBJ1-1; D is unclear. The CDR3 here is CASSLEGVYTEAFF. For the CDR3, the DNA is TGTGCCAGCAGCTTGGAGGGAGTGTACACTGAAGCTTTCTTT.